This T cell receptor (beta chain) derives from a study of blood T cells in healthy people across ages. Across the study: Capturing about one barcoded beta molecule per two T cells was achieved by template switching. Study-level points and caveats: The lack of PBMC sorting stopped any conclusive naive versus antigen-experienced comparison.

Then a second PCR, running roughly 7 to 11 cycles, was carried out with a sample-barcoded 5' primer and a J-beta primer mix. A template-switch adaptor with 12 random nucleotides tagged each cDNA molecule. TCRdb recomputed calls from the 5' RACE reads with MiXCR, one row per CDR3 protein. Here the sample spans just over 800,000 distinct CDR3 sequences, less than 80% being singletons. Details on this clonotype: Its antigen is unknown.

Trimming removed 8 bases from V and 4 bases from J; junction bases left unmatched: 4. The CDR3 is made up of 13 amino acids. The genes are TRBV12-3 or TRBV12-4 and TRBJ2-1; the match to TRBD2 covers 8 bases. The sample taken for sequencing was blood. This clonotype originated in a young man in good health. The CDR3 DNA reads TGTGCCAGCCAAGGGACTAGTTACAATGAGCAGTTCTTC. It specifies CASQGTSYNEQFF.